The T cell receptor beta chain under discussion was sequenced for a study of long-term antiretroviral therapy in people with HIV (dated by TCRdb to about 2022). About the study as a whole: The earliest samples were collected approximately a decade before the 2015 WHO recommendation for immediate ART, a period when ART was typically delayed until CD4 counts fell. A retrospective serial study tested whether ART initiation and durable HIV suppression were associated with changes in peripheral blood TRB repertoire composition and diversity. The cohort contributed fewer than 200 cryopreserved PBMC samples from around 30 adults with confirmed HIV infection, collected serially over a mean of 6 years (range 1-12). Of the approximately 30 participants with HIV, approximately ten were female. No cross-contamination during QIAcube processing turned up in test extractions that ran a monoclonal T-cell line alongside more than 30 polyclonal samples.

The immunoSEQ hsTCRB v3.0 assay was used at survey level resolution to sequence the TRB variable region. The target sequencing depth for TRB was about 40,000-50,000 T-cell genomes per sample. An Illumina MiSeq with a v3 150-cycle kit was used to sequence the pooled TRB libraries. The study's own analysis went as follows. Repertoire analysis was run in R within a reproducible Nextflow workflow that covered QC, data transformation and analysis. Custom analyses were implemented in LymphoSeq2, an R package for AIRR-Seq data exploration. After excluding a few samples that yielded fewer than 5000 total TRB sequences, some 190 HIV repertoires remained for analysis. Of the roughly 180 retained HIV repertoires, over 55 were collected before and 129 after ART initiation. Repertoires were downsampled to 5000 TRB nucleotide sequences, and summary statistics were averaged over 100 downsampling iterations. TRB sequences were retained for analysis only if CDR3 regions of at least seven amino acids were present. A Shannon entropy-derived clonality score and the Gini coefficient were used to measure diversity. In the repertoire networks, any two of the top 5000 CDR3 amino acid sequences were linked whenever the two sequences differed by an edit distance of one. For TRB CDR3 amino acid sequences, GLIPH2 was used to predict antigen specificity groups and MHC restriction. Known CMV, EBV, HIV or tissue antigen associations were flagged by matching CDR3 amino acid sequences against VDJdb and McPAS-TCR. Pre-ART, post-ART and control groups were compared with Wilcoxon signed-rank tests and Holm-Bonferroni correction. The table was pulled from immuneACCESS by TCRdb, which kept in-frame rearrangements only. Such tables lose some clones; where checked, under half of the loss comes from unresolved V genes, and the rest has no known cause. V and J calls and clone size are given by that table; D and trimming were obtained from the DNA. A total of under 45,000 clones appear in this sample, 85% of them only once. The ten largest clones take up approximately 4.9% of the sample.

To be included, a participant needed at least one PBMC sample from before ART initiation plus at least two post-ART samples. Treatment was received in the United States of America by all participants with HIV. Cryopreserved samples of roughly 0.85-11 million PBMC were thawed and washed before DNA extraction. At the time of the earliest PBMC sample for each participant with HIV, ages ranged from about 23 to 60 years. Each participant contributed PBMC samples from 1-4 timepoints before ART initiation and 2-8 timepoints after ART initiation, with a median of 7 samples. For every participant, serial HIV viral load, CD4+ T-cell count, ART history and demographic data were obtained. Using a Qiagen kit on a QIAcube, genomic DNA was extracted from unsorted PBMC, with samples processed in batches of 12. The trim is 1 base for V and 7 bases for J, with a gap of 11 bases between the germline ends. CDR1 and CDR2, looked up from the germline V gene, are MGHDK and SYGVNS. Reading from cysteine to phenylalanine, the CDR3 counts 14 amino acids. Only the CDR3 part of the read is kept: 42 bases, read in frame from the first base.

Broad study findings and their caveats: Owing to limited PBMC availability, only the TCR beta chain was sequenced, without alpha chain pairing. No data were available on ART adherence, viral resistance or therapy changes, limiting inferences about post-ART repertoire changes. Samples dated from 2004 to 2017, and the ART regimens used may be less effective than current ones. Compared with controls, HIV repertoires had narrower CDR3 length ranges, and the network structure pointed to an antigen-experienced repertoire that shifted only slightly toward naive after ART. The repertoire was dominated across all time points by expanded TRB clones identified before ART initiation, although this dominance was seen to fluctuate and to decrease in many PLHIV after ART. Unsorted PBMC were profiled instead of sorted CD4+ and CD8+ T cells because pre-ART samples had limited cell numbers. ART initiation was associated with a significant increase in TRB diversity, but diversity stayed significantly below transplant donor controls even after long-term ART.

Notes on this clone: No antigen is known for it. No per-base quality is available; no much larger clone lies one base away.

Sample: unsorted PBMCs, taken 2.8 years before starting antiretroviral therapy. The sequence derives from a woman in her twenties or thirties with HIV. Recombination linked TRBV25-1 to TRBJ2-1; TRBD2 is a weak D gene call, 5 bases matching. The DNA sequence is given as TGTGCCAGCAGTGAATTGGGAGTAAGGAATGAGCAGTTCTTC. It translates to CASSELGVRNEQFF.